The following is a TCR beta chain sequence with its context. The antigen remains undetermined. Per germline, CDR1 SGHTA and CDR2 FQGNSA. This CDR3 comprises 16 residues. The data originate from a study of monozygotic twins with inflammatory bowel disease. Notes on the study in general: Especially with disease activity, IBD patients shared fewer clonotypes with others than healthy twins did.

For every TCR library, about 3,500 ng of total RNA was used. Two nested PCRs, roughly 16 and 10 cycles, amplified TCRalpha and TCRbeta cDNA. TCRdb reprocessed the 5' RACE reads and keeps a single row for each CDR3 protein, giving no DNA. Here the sample table reports over 100,000 distinct CDR3 sequences. The V gene is TRBV7-2, the J gene TRBJ1-5. Sequencing was performed on blood. The source of this sequence is a human donor with ulcerative colitis or Crohn's disease, or a healthy co-twin of an affected twin (not recorded which). This chain's CDR3 is CASSPGRNSGNQPQHF. Full variable domain (missing parts from reference TRBV7-2 and TRBJ1-5): GAGVSQSPSNKVTEKGKDVELRCDPISGHTALYWYRQSLGQGLEFLIYFQGNSAPDKSGLPSDRFSAERTGGSVSTLTIQRTQQEDSAVYLCASSPGRNSGNQPQHFGDGTRLSIL.